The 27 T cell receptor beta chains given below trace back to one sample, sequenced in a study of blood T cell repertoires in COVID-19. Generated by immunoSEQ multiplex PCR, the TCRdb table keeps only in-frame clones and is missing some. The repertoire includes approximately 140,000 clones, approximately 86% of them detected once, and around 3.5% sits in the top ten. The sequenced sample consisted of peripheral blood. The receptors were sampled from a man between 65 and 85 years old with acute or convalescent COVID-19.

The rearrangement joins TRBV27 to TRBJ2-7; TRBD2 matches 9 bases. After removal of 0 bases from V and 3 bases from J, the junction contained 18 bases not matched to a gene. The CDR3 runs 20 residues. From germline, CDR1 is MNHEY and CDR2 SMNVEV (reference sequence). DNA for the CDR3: TGTGCCAGCAGTTTATCTGGGGTTGGGGCTAGCGGGATTTTAATCTACGAGCAGTACTTC. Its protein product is CASSLSGVGASGILIYEQYF.

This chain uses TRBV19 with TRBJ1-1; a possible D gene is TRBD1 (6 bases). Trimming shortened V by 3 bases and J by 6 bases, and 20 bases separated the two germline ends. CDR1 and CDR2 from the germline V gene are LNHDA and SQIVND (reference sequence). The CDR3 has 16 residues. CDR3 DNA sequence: TGTGCCAGTAGTATTGCGGCAGGGGTCGTTATCTCTGAAGCTTTCTTT. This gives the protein CASSIAAGVVISEAFF. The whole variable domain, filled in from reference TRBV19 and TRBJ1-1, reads DGGITQSPKYLFRKEGQNVTLSCEQNLNHDAMYWYRQDPGQGLRLIYYSQIVNDFQKGDIAEGYSVSREKKESFPLTVTSAQKNPTAFYLCASSIAAGVVISEAFFGQGTRLTVV.

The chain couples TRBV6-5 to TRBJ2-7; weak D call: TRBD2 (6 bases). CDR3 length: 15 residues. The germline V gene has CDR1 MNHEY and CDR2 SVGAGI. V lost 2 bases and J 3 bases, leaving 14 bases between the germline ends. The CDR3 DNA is TGTGCCAGCAGTTACGTCGCGGGATACATCTACGAGCAGTACTTC. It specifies CASSYVAGYIYEQYF.

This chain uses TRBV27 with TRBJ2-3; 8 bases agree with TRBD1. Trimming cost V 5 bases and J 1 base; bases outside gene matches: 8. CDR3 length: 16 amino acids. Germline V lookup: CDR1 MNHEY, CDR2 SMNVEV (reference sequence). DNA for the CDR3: TGTGCCAGCAGTCCAAGGACAGGGTCCGGCACAGATACGCAGTATTTT. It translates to CASSPRTGSGTDTQYF.

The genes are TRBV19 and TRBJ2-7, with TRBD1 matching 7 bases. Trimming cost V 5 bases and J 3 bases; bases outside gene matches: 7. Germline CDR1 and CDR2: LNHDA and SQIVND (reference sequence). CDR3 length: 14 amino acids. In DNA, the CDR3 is TGTGCCAGTAGTCCCGACCGGACAGGCTACGAGCAGTACTTC. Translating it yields CASSPDRTGYEQYF.

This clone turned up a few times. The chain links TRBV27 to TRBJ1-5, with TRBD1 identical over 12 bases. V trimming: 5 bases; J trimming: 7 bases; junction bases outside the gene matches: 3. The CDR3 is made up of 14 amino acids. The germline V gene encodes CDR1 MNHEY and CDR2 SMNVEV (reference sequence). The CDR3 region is CASSGTGGWQPQHF. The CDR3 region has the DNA TGTGCCAGCAGTGGGACAGGGGGCTGGCAGCCCCAGCATTTT.

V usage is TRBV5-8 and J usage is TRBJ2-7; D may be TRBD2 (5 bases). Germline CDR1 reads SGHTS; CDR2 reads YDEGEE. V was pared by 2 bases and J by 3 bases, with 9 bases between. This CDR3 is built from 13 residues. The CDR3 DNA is TGTGCCAGCAGCTTACTCGGGATCTACGAGCAGTACTTC. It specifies CASSLLGIYEQYF.

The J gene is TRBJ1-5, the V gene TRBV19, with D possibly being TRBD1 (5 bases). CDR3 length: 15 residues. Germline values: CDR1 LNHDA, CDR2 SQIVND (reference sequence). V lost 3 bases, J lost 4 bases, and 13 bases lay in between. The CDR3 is CASSMQGISNQPQHF. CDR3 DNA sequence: TGTGCCAGTAGTATGCAGGGAATCTCAAATCAGCCCCAGCATTTT.

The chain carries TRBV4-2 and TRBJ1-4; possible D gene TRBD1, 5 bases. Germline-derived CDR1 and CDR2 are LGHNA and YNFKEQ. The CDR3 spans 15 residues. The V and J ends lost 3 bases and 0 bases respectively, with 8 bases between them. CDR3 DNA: TGTGCCAGCAGCCAGGACACCTCAACTAATGAAAAACTGTTTTTT. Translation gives CASSQDTSTNEKLFF.

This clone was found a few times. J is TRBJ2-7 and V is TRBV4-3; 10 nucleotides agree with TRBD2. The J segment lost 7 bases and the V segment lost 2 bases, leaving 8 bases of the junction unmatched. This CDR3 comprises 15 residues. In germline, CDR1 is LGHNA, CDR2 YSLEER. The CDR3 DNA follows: TGCGCCAGCAGCCAACCACTAGCGGGACGTACTGAGCAGTACTTC. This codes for CASSQPLAGRTEQYF.

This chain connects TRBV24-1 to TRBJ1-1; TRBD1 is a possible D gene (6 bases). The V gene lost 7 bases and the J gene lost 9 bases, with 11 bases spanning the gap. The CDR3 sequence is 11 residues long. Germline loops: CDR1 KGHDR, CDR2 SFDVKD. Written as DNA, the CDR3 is TGTGCCACCAGCACCCAGGGGAAAGCTTTCTTT. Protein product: CATSTQGKAFF.

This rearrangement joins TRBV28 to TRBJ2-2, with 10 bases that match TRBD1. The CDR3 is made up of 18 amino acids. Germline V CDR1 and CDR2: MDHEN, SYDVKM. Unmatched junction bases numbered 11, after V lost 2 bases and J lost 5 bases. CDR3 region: CASSLKGRQGAVTGELFF. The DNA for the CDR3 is TGTGCCAGCAGTTTAAAGGGCCGACAGGGGGCGGTAACCGGGGAGCTGTTTTTT.

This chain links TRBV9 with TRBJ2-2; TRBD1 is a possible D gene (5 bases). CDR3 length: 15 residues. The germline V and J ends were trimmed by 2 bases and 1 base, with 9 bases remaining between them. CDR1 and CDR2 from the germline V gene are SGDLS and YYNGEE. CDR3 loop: CASSVRTGNTGELFF. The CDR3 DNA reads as TGTGCCAGCAGCGTTAGAACAGGGAACACCGGGGAGCTGTTTTTT.

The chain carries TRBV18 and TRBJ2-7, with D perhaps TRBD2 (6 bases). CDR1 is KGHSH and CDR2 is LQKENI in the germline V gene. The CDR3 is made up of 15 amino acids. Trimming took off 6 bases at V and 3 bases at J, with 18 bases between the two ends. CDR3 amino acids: CASSRTTTLGYEQYF. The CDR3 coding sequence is TGTGCCAGCTCTCGGACTACTACTTTGGGCTACGAGCAGTACTTC.

This CDR3 is CASRVRGTNIQYF. The CDR3 DNA is TGTGCCAGCAGAGTAAGGGGGACAAACATTCAGTACTTC. This chain connects TRBV12-3 or TRBV12-4 to TRBJ2-4, with D possibly matching TRBD1 (6 bases). The length of the CDR3 is 13 residues. The V gene lost 6 bases and the J gene lost 6 bases, with 12 bases spanning the gap.

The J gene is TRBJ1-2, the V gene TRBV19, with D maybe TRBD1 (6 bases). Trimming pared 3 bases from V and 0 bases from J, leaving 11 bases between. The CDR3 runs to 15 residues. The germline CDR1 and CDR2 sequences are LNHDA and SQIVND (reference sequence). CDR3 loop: CASSMGQGTNYGYTF. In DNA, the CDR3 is TGTGCCAGTAGTATGGGTCAGGGGACTAACTATGGCTACACCTTC.

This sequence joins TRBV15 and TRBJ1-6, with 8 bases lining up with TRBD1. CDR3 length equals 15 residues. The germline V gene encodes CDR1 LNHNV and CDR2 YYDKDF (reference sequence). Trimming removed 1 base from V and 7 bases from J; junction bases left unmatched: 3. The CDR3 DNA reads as TGTGCCACCAGCAGAGCAGGACAGGGCAATTCACCCCTCCACTTT. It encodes CATSRAGQGNSPLHF. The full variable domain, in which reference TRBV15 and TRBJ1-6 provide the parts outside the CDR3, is DAMVIQNPRYQVTQFGKPVTLSCSQTLNHNVMYWYQQKSSQAPKLLFHYYDKDFNNEADTPDNFQSRRPNTSFCFLDIRSPGLGDTAMYLCATSRAGQGNSPLHFGNGTRLTVT.

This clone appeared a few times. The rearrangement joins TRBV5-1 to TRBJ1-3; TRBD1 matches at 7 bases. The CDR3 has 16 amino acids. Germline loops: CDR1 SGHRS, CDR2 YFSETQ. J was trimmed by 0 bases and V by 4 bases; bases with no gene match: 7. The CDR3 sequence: CASSPRQGTSGNTIYF. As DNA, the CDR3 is TGCGCCAGCAGCCCTCGACAGGGCACCTCTGGAAACACCATATATTTT.

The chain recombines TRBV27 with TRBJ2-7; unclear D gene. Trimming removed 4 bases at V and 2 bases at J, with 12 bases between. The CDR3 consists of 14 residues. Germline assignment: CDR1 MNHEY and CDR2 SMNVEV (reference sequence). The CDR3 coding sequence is TGTGCCAGCAGTTCTAGTAGAGGTCCCTACGAGCAGTACTTC. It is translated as CASSSSRGPYEQYF.

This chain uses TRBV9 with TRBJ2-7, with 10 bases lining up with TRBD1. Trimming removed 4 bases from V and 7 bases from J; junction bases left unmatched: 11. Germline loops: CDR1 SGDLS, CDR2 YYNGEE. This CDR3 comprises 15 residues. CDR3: CASSPRQGAPGEQYF. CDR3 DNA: TGTGCCAGCAGCCCCCGACAGGGGGCGCCTGGGGAGCAGTACTTC.

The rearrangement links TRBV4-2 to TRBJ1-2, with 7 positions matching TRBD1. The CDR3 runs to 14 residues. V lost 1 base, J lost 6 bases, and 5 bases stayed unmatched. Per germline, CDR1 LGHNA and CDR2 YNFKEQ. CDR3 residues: CASSQVRDRDGYTF. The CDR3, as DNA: TGTGCCAGCAGCCAAGTCCGGGACAGAGATGGCTACACCTTC.

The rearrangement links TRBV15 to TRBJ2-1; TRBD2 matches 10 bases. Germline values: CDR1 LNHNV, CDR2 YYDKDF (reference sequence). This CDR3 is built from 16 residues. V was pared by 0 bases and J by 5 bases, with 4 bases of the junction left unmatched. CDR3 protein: CATSRELLAGNNEQFF. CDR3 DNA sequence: TGTGCCACCAGCAGAGAGTTACTAGCGGGAAACAATGAGCAGTTCTTC.

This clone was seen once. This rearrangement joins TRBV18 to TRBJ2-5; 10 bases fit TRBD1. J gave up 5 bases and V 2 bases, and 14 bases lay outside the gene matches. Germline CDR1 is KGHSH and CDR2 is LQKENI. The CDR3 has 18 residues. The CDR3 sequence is CASSPRRRGQGGSETQYF. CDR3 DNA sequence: TGTGCCAGCTCACCAAGACGCCGCGGACAGGGGGGTTCGGAGACCCAGTACTTC.

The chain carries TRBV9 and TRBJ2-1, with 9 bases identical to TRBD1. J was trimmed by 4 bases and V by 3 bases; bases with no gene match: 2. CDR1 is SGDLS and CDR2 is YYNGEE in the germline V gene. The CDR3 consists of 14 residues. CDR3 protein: CASSAGTGYNEQFF. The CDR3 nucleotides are TGTGCCAGCAGCGCCGGGACAGGGTACAATGAGCAGTTCTTC.

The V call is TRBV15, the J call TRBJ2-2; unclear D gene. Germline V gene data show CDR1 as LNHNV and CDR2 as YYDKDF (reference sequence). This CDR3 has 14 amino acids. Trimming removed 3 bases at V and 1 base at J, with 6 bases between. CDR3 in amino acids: CATSSLRNTGELFF. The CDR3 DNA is TGTGCCACCAGCAGTTTGCGGAACACCGGGGAGCTGTTTTTT.

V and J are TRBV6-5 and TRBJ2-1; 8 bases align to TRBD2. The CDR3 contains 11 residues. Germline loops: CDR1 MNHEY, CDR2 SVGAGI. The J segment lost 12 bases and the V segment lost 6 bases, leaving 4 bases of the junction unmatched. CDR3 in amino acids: CASSREGVQFF. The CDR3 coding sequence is TGTGCCAGCAGCCGGGAGGGTGTGCAGTTCTTC.

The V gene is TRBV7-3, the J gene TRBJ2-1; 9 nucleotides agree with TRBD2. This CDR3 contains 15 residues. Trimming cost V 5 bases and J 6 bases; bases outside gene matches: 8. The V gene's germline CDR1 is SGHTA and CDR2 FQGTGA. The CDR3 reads CASSDSGSFSNEQFF. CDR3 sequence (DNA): TGTGCCAGCAGCGATAGCGGGAGTTTCTCCAATGAGCAGTTCTTC. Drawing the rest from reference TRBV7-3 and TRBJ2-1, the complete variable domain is GAGVSQTPSNKVTEKGKYVELRCDPISGHTALYWYRQSLGQGPEFLIYFQGTGAADDSGLPNDRFFAVRPEGSVSTLKIQRTERGDSAVYLCASSDSGSFSNEQFFGPGTRLTVL.